This is a list of T cell receptor beta chains from one sample in a study of blood T cell repertoires in COVID-19. Clones were sequenced by immunoSEQ multiplex PCR, and TCRdb holds only the in-frame ones, with some missing. The sample records over 95,000 clones, around 83% being singletons. The sample taken for sequencing was peripheral blood. These receptor sequences come from an older woman with COVID-19, enrolled during active disease. The CDR3 runs from the conserved cysteine through the conserved F or W. The order of the fields is D gene, clone size, J gene, V gene, CDR3 protein, CDR3 DNA. A D gene is named only where the DNA matches it firmly. A clone size is listed for some rows: how often the clone was seen (once, few, many), or a class if it is expanded.

d_gene: NA
abundance: NA
j_gene: TRBJ1-5
v_gene: TRBV6-4
CDR3aa: CASSLQVNQPQHF
CDR3nt: TGTGCCAGCAGTCTACAGGTTAATCAGCCCCAGCATTTT

d_gene: TRBD1
abundance: NA
j_gene: TRBJ2-7
v_gene: TRBV5-1
CDR3aa: CASSFTGGHEQYF
CDR3nt: TGCGCCAGCAGCTTTACAGGGGGGCACGAGCAGTACTTC

d_gene: NA
abundance: many
j_gene: TRBJ1-6
v_gene: TRBV18
CDR3aa: CASSPNQGNNSPLHF
CDR3nt: TGTGCCAGCTCACCGAACCAGGGGAATAATTCACCCCTCCACTTT

d_gene: TRBD2
abundance: NA
j_gene: TRBJ2-1
v_gene: TRBV2
CDR3aa: CASSGLAGGPLKQFF
CDR3nt: TGTGCCAGCAGTGGACTAGCGGGGGGCCCCTTGAAGCAGTTCTTC

d_gene: NA
abundance: few
j_gene: TRBJ2-3
v_gene: TRBV29-1
CDR3aa: CSVANSYTQYF
CDR3nt: TGCAGCGTTGCGAACAGTTATACGCAGTATTTT

d_gene: NA
abundance: NA
j_gene: TRBJ1-2
v_gene: TRBV9
CDR3aa: CASSVEGNPNYGYTF
CDR3nt: TGTGCCAGCAGCGTAGAGGGGAATCCCAACTATGGCTACACCTTC

d_gene: NA
abundance: NA
j_gene: TRBJ2-1
v_gene: TRBV2
CDR3aa: CASSEQDLGGNEQFF
CDR3nt: TGTGCCAGCAGTGAACAGGACTTGGGGGGCAATGAGCAGTTCTTC

d_gene: NA
abundance: NA
j_gene: TRBJ1-2
v_gene: TRBV28
CDR3aa: CASSLAYGYTF
CDR3nt: TGTGCCAGCAGTTTGGCCTATGGCTACACCTTC

d_gene: NA
abundance: NA
j_gene: TRBJ1-1
v_gene: TRBV27
CDR3aa: CASSLSGDTEAFF
CDR3nt: TGTGCCAGCAGCCTTTCAGGGGACACTGAAGCTTTCTTT

d_gene: TRBD1
abundance: NA
j_gene: TRBJ1-4
v_gene: TRBV7-2
CDR3aa: CASSWTGGTNEKLFF
CDR3nt: TGTGCCAGCAGCTGGACAGGGGGAACTAATGAAAAACTGTTTTTT

d_gene: TRBD2
abundance: NA
j_gene: TRBJ2-7
v_gene: TRBV28
CDR3aa: CASSLLAGGHGEQYF
CDR3nt: TGTGCCAGCAGTTTATTGGCGGGGGGGCACGGCGAGCAGTACTTC

d_gene: TRBD1
abundance: NA
j_gene: TRBJ2-5
v_gene: TRBV18
CDR3aa: CASSAMDRNPKETQYF
CDR3nt: TGTGCCAGCTCAGCTATGGACAGGAATCCCAAAGAGACCCAGTACTTC

d_gene: TRBD2
abundance: NA
j_gene: TRBJ2-1
v_gene: TRBV19
CDR3aa: CASSMRSSGTYNEQFF
CDR3nt: TGTGCCAGTAGTATGAGGTCTAGCGGTACCTACAATGAGCAGTTCTTC

d_gene: TRBD2
abundance: NA
j_gene: TRBJ2-3
v_gene: TRBV3-1/TRBV3-2
CDR3aa: CASSQGGTISTDTQYF
CDR3nt: TGTGCCAGCAGCCAAGGGGGGACTATAAGCACAGATACGCAGTATTTT

d_gene: TRBD1
abundance: once
j_gene: TRBJ1-1
v_gene: TRBV28
CDR3aa: CASSPNFRGRGEAFF
CDR3nt: TGTGCCAGCAGTCCGAATTTCAGGGGGCGAGGTGAAGCTTTCTTT

d_gene: TRBD1
abundance: NA
j_gene: TRBJ1-4
v_gene: TRBV6-6
CDR3aa: CASSGTATNEKLFF
CDR3nt: TGTGCCAGCAGTGGGACAGCAACTAATGAAAAACTGTTTTTT